Each of the 9 T cell receptor beta chains below was sequenced from the same sample in a study of cytomegalovirus exposure and HLA in healthy donors. The study ran its PCR with 60 Vbeta and 13 Jbeta primers. Sequencing used immunoSEQ multiplex PCR; TCRdb keeps in-frame clones, though not all of them. The table shows 130,000 or so clones, with almost 85% occurring only once. Sample: PBMCs. All receptors derive from a man aged 18 to 29 in good health and CMV-seropositive.

This chain links TRBV5-1 with TRBJ2-6, with no clear D. Trimming pared 5 bases from V and 0 bases from J, leaving 6 bases between. Germline-derived CDR1 and CDR2 are SGHRS and YFSETQ. The CDR3 contains 14 residues. Here the CDR3 reads CASRPYSGANVLTF. The CDR3 DNA is TGCGCCAGCAGACCCTACTCTGGGGCCAACGTCCTGACTTTC.

V gene TRBV30 combines with J gene TRBJ1-5; 10 nucleotides align to TRBD1. This CDR3 contains 16 residues. V was pared by 4 bases and J by 7 bases, with 13 bases of the junction left unmatched. The germline gives CDR1 GTSNPN, CDR2 SVGIG (reference sequence). CDR3 in DNA: TGTGCCTGGAATATTGGGACAGGGGACGAGGGACAGCCCCAGCATTTT. Translation: CAWNIGTGDEGQPQHF.

The genes are TRBV18 and TRBJ1-1; D might be TRBD1 (5 bases). The length of the CDR3 is 14 residues. Germline V gene lookup returns CDR1 KGHSH and CDR2 LQKENI. With 4 bases removed from V and 1 base from J, the gap between germline ends came to 10 bases. The CDR3 DNA reads TGTGCCAGCTCACAGGGGTCGGGGAACACTGAAGCTTTCTTT. The encoded protein is CASSQGSGNTEAFF.

The rearrangement uses TRBV5-6 and TRBJ2-3, with 7 bases that match TRBD1. Germline lookup yields CDR1 SGHDT and CDR2 YYEEEE. There are 14 residues in the CDR3. Unmatched junction bases numbered 4, after V lost 5 bases and J lost 1 base. CDR3 bases: TGTGCCAGCAGAGGACAGGTACGCACAGATACGCAGTATTTT. Encoded protein: CASRGQVRTDTQYF.

This chain uses TRBV5-4 with TRBJ1-4; D is ambiguous. The CDR3 runs 15 residues. Looked up from germline, CDR1 is SGHNT and CDR2 is YYREEE (reference sequence). V lost 1 base and J lost 0, with 7 bases in between. This CDR3 is CASSLPTATNEKLFF. In DNA form, the CDR3 reads TGTGCCAGCAGCTTGCCCACTGCAACTAATGAAAAACTGTTTTTT.

The chain has TRBV6-4 and TRBJ2-1; 8 bases fit TRBD2. The CDR3 has 16 residues. CDR1 is MRHNA, CDR2 SNTAGT, per germline. V shed 3 bases and J 3 bases; nucleotides not matched to a gene: 7. The CDR3, as DNA: TGTGCCAGCAGTGAGCAAGCGGGAGTACTCTACAATGAGCAGTTCTTC. It yields the protein CASSEQAGVLYNEQFF.

The chain has TRBV28 and TRBJ2-7; 11 nucleotides line up with TRBD2. This CDR3 has 15 amino acids. Trimming cost V 8 bases and J 2 bases; bases outside gene matches: 8. Germline V gene data show CDR1 as MDHEN and CDR2 as SYDVKM. The CDR3 here is CASSSSGRPPYEQYF. CDR3 bases: TGTGCCAGCTCCTCTAGCGGGAGGCCTCCCTACGAGCAGTACTTC.

The chain joins TRBV4-1 to TRBJ2-7; 10 nucleotides line up with TRBD1. The CDR3 extends over 16 amino acids. Trimming removed 1 base from V and 6 bases from J; junction bases left unmatched: 9. Germline V gene lookup returns CDR1 MGHRA and CDR2 YSYEKL. CDR3 sequence reads: CASSQGIFGTGAEQYF. The CDR3 nucleotides are TGCGCCAGCAGCCAAGGGATTTTTGGGACAGGGGCCGAGCAGTACTTC.

This chain links TRBV9 with TRBJ1-3; 7 bases are shared with TRBD1. V was pared by 4 bases and J by 0 bases, with 7 bases of the junction left unmatched. Germline V gene lookup returns CDR1 SGDLS and CDR2 YYNGEE. The CDR3 loop spans 16 amino acids. The DNA for the CDR3 is TGTGCCAGCAGCCCAAGGGACAGCGTCTCTGGAAACACCATATATTTT. Encoded protein: CASSPRDSVSGNTIYF.